The 31 T cell receptor beta chains below come from one sample, sequenced in a study of T cell responses to AZD1222 COVID-19 vaccine. Method: immunoSEQ multiplex PCR; TCRdb's copy keeps in-frame clones and lacks some. This table has about 120,000 clones, approximately 85% appearing once. Sequencing was performed on peripheral blood, taken on day 0 of AZD1222 vaccination. The receptors originated from an adult in good health.

The CDR3 DNA reads as TGTGCCAGCAGAGGACAGTCCGGAATAGGGGCCAACGTCCTGACTTTC. This encodes CASRGQSGIGANVLTF. The rearrangement uses TRBV6-4 and TRBJ2-6, with D possibly TRBD1 on 6 matching bases. V was shortened by 6 bases and J by 4 bases, with 16 bases between the two germline ends. This CDR3 is 16 amino acids long. Germline-derived CDR1 and CDR2 are MRHNA and SNTAGT.

Only one count was recorded for this clone. The rearrangement links TRBV30 to TRBJ1-1; D is unclear. Trimming took off 5 bases at V and 6 bases at J, with 19 bases between the two ends. CDR1 and CDR2 from the germline V gene are GTSNPN and SVGIG (reference sequence). The CDR3 loop spans 14 amino acids. The CDR3 DNA sequence: TGTGCCTGGGGACGACCGGACTTAGGCTCTGAAGCTTTCTTT. Encoded protein: CAWGRPDLGSEAFF.

V and J are TRBV6-6 and TRBJ2-5, with D possibly TRBD2 on 6 matching bases. The ends were cut back, 2 bases at V and 13 bases at J, with 11 bases in the middle. CDR3 size: 11 residues. CDR1 and CDR2 from the germline V gene are MNHNY and SVGAGI (reference sequence). Here the CDR3 reads CASSYPGLWYF. CDR3 sequence (DNA): TGTGCCAGCAGTTACCCGGGACTGTGGTACTTC.

This clone showed up just once. The genes are TRBV5-1 and TRBJ2-4; TRBD2 aligns across 9 bases. The V and J ends lost 7 bases and 5 bases, in that order; junction bases with no gene match: 4. In germline, CDR1 is SGHRS, CDR2 YFSETQ. The CDR3 length is 13 residues. CDR3 region: CASSLAGENIQYF. CDR3 bases: TGCGCCAGCTCTTTAGCGGGAGAAAACATTCAGTACTTC.

The chain joins TRBV14 to TRBJ2-3; unclear D gene. Germline V gene data show CDR1 as SGHDN and CDR2 as FVKESK. CDR3 length equals 14 residues. The V gene lost 5 bases and the J gene lost 3 bases, with 12 bases spanning the gap. CDR3 DNA sequence: TGTGCCAGCAGCAATGTAGGTGGGACAGATACGCAGTATTTT. Its translation: CASSNVGGTDTQYF.

The rearrangement uses TRBV21-1 and TRBJ1-5. TRBV21-1 is recorded as a pseudogene. CDR3 length: 11 residues. The CDR3 loop reads CASSKNQPQHF. Written as DNA, the CDR3 is TGTGCCAGCAGCAAGAATCAGCCCCAGCATTTT.

The CDR3 here is CASSSGPLNTEAFF. The DNA for the CDR3 is TGTGCCAGCAGCTCAGGCCCGTTAAACACTGAAGCTTTCTTT. The chain combines TRBV28 with TRBJ1-1; D is uncertain. Germline V lookup: CDR1 MDHEN, CDR2 SYDVKM. V gave up 6 bases and J gave up 2 bases, with 13 bases separating them. CDR3 length equals 14 residues.

The CDR3, as DNA: TGCAGCGTTGATAGTCCCGATTTTGGCTACACCTTC. This codes for CSVDSPDFGYTF. This rearrangement joins TRBV29-1 to TRBJ1-2, with D unresolved. The V and J ends lost 3 bases and 7 bases respectively, with 12 bases between them. This CDR3 region has 12 residues. CDR1 SQVTM and CDR2 ANQGSEA come from the germline V gene.

The chain has TRBV11-3 and TRBJ2-2; D gene unclear. V lost 5 bases and J lost 9, with 7 bases in between. Germline CDR1 reads SGHNT; CDR2 reads YENEEA. CDR3 length: 11 amino acids. CDR3 sequence reads: CASSAARELFF. The CDR3 DNA sequence: TGTGCCAGCAGCGCTGCCAGGGAGCTGTTTTTT.

This clone was observed a handful of times. This sample includes further DNA sequences coding for the same CDR3. This chain links TRBV30 with TRBJ1-2; 7 bases are a match to TRBD1. V was pared by 2 bases and J by 4 bases, with 4 bases of the junction left unmatched. Germline V gives CDR1 GTSNPN, CDR2 SVGIG (reference sequence). This CDR3 is built from 13 residues. CDR3 in amino acids: CAWSRDRPYGYTF. DNA of the CDR3: TGTGCCTGGAGTCGGGACAGACCCTATGGCTACACCTTC.

The chain uses TRBV5-8 and TRBJ1-3; no firm D call. CDR3 length equals 16 residues. Germline-derived CDR1 and CDR2 are SGHTS and YDEGEE. Trimming stripped 3 bases from V and 2 bases from J, with 15 bases between. The CDR3: CASSSGSQFTGNTIYF. As DNA, the CDR3 is TGTGCCAGCAGCTCCGGGAGTCAATTTACTGGAAACACCATATATTTT.

The chain carries TRBV24-1 and TRBJ2-5; D is perhaps TRBD2 (6 bases). Germline V gives CDR1 KGHDR, CDR2 SFDVKD. The CDR3 runs to 15 residues. V was cut by 4 bases and J by 7 bases, with 18 bases left in between. CDR3 nucleotides: TGTGCCACCAGTGACCAGTTGGGAGGTGGCGGGACCCAGTACTTC. Protein sequence: CATSDQLGGGGTQYF.

The chain is built from TRBV30 and TRBJ2-1; D remains unclear. V lost 0 bases, J lost 5 bases, and 8 bases lay in between. CDR3 size: 13 residues. CDR1 and CDR2 from the germline V gene are GTSNPN and SVGIG (reference sequence). CDR3 loop: CAWSVRVDNEQFF. In DNA, the CDR3 is TGTGCCTGGAGTGTAAGAGTGGACAATGAGCAGTTCTTC.

This sequence joins TRBV6-1 and TRBJ2-7; a weak D match, TRBD1 (6 bases). Germline-derived CDR1 and CDR2 are MNHNS and SASEGT. This CDR3 comprises 13 residues. V lost 3 bases and J 3 bases, leaving 9 bases between the germline ends. Here the CDR3 DNA reads TGTGCCAGCAGTGAGGACAGTCTCTACGAGCAGTACTTC. This encodes CASSEDSLYEQYF.

V and J are TRBV6-1 and TRBJ2-1; 9 nucleotides match TRBD2. V was pared by 0 bases and J by 6 bases, with 6 bases of the junction left unmatched. This CDR3 is built from 16 residues. Per the germline V gene, CDR1 is MNHNS and CDR2 is SASEGT. The CDR3 coding sequence is TGTGCCAGCAGTGAAGCGGGTGGTAGCGGGGGCAATGAGCAGTTCTTC. Amino acid sequence: CASSEAGGSGGNEQFF.

This clone was detected only once. This rearrangement joins TRBV4-1 to TRBJ1-5, with D possibly being TRBD1 (5 bases). The germline gives CDR1 MGHRA, CDR2 YSYEKL. The V and J ends lost 1 base and 0 bases respectively, with 16 bases between them. The CDR3 sequence is 18 residues long. CDR3 bases: TGCGCCAGCAGCCAAGGGCCTGGGGGTCCAGATAGCAATCAGCCCCAGCATTTT. This encodes CASSQGPGGPDSNQPQHF.

The chain links TRBV18 to TRBJ2-1; 9 bases are a match to TRBD1. J gave up 7 bases and V 6 bases, and 7 bases lay outside the gene matches. Germline V gene sequence: CDR1 KGHSH, CDR2 LQKENI. The CDR3 sequence is 14 residues long. CDR3 residues: CASSLVGTGNEQFF. CDR3 DNA sequence: TGTGCCAGCTCCCTGGTCGGGACAGGGAATGAGCAGTTCTTC.

This clone was recorded once. The V gene is TRBV7-2, the J gene TRBJ2-7, with 14 bases identical to TRBD2. The CDR3 is made up of 18 amino acids. Germline CDR1 reads SGHTA; CDR2 reads FQGNSA. V trimming: 5 bases; J trimming: 3 bases; junction bases outside the gene matches: 12. The CDR3 loop is CASSLGLAGVGGYYEQYF. CDR3 DNA sequence: TGTGCCAGCAGCCTGGGACTAGCGGGAGTTGGGGGATACTACGAGCAGTACTTC.

V usage is TRBV5-1 and J usage is TRBJ1-1; 9 bases are shared with TRBD1. The CDR3 extends over 16 amino acids. Germline V gene data show CDR1 as SGHRS and CDR2 as YFSETQ. Trimming cost V 3 bases and J 2 bases; bases outside gene matches: 8. The CDR3 region is CASSSGQGKTNTEAFF. The DNA for the CDR3 is TGCGCCAGCAGCTCTGGACAGGGGAAGACAAACACTGAAGCTTTCTTT.

The rearrangement links TRBV5-4 to TRBJ2-7, with 7 positions matching TRBD1. The CDR3 has 14 residues. V trimming: 0 bases; J trimming: 2 bases; junction bases outside the gene matches: 2. Germline CDR1 and CDR2: SGHNT and YYREEE (reference sequence). The CDR3 region is CASSLEGTAYEQYF. Written as DNA, the CDR3 is TGTGCCAGCAGCTTGGAGGGGACAGCCTACGAGCAGTACTTC. Variable domain in full (rest from reference TRBV5-4 and TRBJ2-7): ETGVTQSPTHLIKTRGQQVTLRCSSQSGHNTVSWYQQALGQGPQFIFQYYREEENGRGNFPPRFSGLQFPNYSSELNVNALELDDSALYLCASSLEGTAYEQYFGPGTRLTVT.

This clone was detected only once. V gene TRBV6-1 combines with J gene TRBJ1-5; 10 bases match TRBD1. This CDR3 comprises 19 residues. Looked up from germline, CDR1 is MNHNS and CDR2 is SASEGT. V gave up 4 bases and J gave up 0 bases; unmatched junction bases: 12. The CDR3 reads CASSGKTGGLFYSNQPQHF. The CDR3 region has the DNA TGTGCCAGCAGTGGGAAGACAGGGGGCCTATTTTATAGCAATCAGCCCCAGCATTTT.

A few counts support this clone. The rearrangement links TRBV14 to TRBJ2-2; 8 nucleotides match TRBD1. The CDR3 covers 15 residues. The germline gives CDR1 SGHDN, CDR2 FVKESK. J gave up 4 bases and V 5 bases, and 6 bases lay outside the gene matches. DNA for the CDR3: TGTGCCAGCAGCTGGACAGGGCCGACCACCGGGGAGCTGTTTTTT. It translates to CASSWTGPTTGELFF.

The chain links TRBV7-2 to TRBJ2-7; the match to TRBD2 covers 8 bases. The CDR3 is 16 amino acids. After removal of 5 bases from V and 6 bases from J, the junction contained 15 bases not matched to a gene. Germline CDR1 reads SGHTA; CDR2 reads FQGNSA. CDR3: CASSPGSSGKMGEQYF. CDR3 DNA: TGTGCCAGCAGCCCAGGAAGTAGCGGGAAAATGGGCGAGCAGTACTTC.

The chain employs TRBV21-1 and TRBJ2-7; no check of the table's D call, TRBD1, against the DNA was made. TRBV21-1 is marked as a pseudogene. CDR3 length: 14 amino acids. This CDR3 reads CASSKPLAGYEQYF. DNA for the CDR3: TGTGCCAGCAGCAAACCCCTCGCAGGTTACGAGCAGTACTTC.

The rearrangement uses TRBV19 and TRBJ1-1; a weak D match, TRBD1 (5 bases). Germline V gene data show CDR1 as LNHDA and CDR2 as SQIVND (reference sequence). The CDR3 is 14 residues long. With 4 bases removed from V and 5 bases from J, the gap between germline ends came to 14 bases. CDR3: CASSTQVQETEAFF. The CDR3 coding sequence is TGTGCCAGTAGTACACAGGTGCAGGAAACTGAAGCTTTCTTT.

The rearrangement joins TRBV29-1 to TRBJ1-1; D remains ambiguous. Germline CDR1 reads SQVTM; CDR2 reads ANQGSEA. Trimming removed 4 bases at V and 0 bases at J, with 12 bases between. The CDR3 length is 14 residues. This CDR3 reads CSVVRTVMNTEAFF. The CDR3 region has the DNA TGCAGCGTTGTTCGGACGGTTATGAACACTGAAGCTTTCTTT.

The chain is built from TRBV7-2 and TRBJ2-3; D gene uncertain. Looked up from germline, CDR1 is SGHTA and CDR2 is FQGNSA. The germline V and J ends were trimmed by 5 bases and 2 bases, with 17 bases remaining between them. The CDR3 runs to 16 residues. In DNA form, the CDR3 reads TGTGCCAGCAGCCCCCGCCGGACGAGATCCACAGATACGCAGTATTTT. Encoded protein: CASSPRRTRSTDTQYF.

The chain combines TRBV28 with TRBJ1-5; TRBD1 aligns across 9 bases. The germline V gene encodes CDR1 MDHEN and CDR2 SYDVKM. This CDR3 is built from 18 residues. Trimming cost V 4 bases and J 0 bases; bases outside gene matches: 10. DNA for the CDR3: TGTGCCAGCAGTTCCCAACCGGGACAGGGAGATAGCAATCAGCCCCAGCATTTT. This codes for CASSSQPGQGDSNQPQHF.

The rearrangement uses TRBV7-3 and TRBJ2-1; 10 bases are shared with TRBD2. Germline V gene data show CDR1 as SGHTA and CDR2 as FQGTGA. V trimming: 3 bases; J trimming: 0 bases; junction bases outside the gene matches: 11. CDR3 length: 19 residues. The CDR3 spells CASSLLAGAAYSSYNEQFF. The CDR3 nucleotides are TGTGCCAGCAGCTTGCTAGCGGGGGCCGCCTATAGCTCCTACAATGAGCAGTTCTTC.

The DNA for the CDR3 is TGTGCCAGCAGTGTTGGACAGGTCTCCTATAATTCACCCCTCCACTTT. Encoded protein: CASSVGQVSYNSPLHF. V gene TRBV6-1 combines with J gene TRBJ1-6; 7 bases map to TRBD1. This CDR3 comprises 16 residues. The germline CDR1 and CDR2 sequences are MNHNS and SASEGT. Unmatched junction bases numbered 3, after V lost 4 bases and J lost 0 bases.

The sample holds a few counts of this clone. V gene TRBV7-9 combines with J gene TRBJ2-2; D unclear. Germline V gives CDR1 SEHNR, CDR2 FQNEAQ (reference sequence). V was clipped by 5 bases and J by 1 base, with 11 bases between them. The CDR3 covers 15 residues. As DNA, the CDR3 is TGTGCCAGCAGCCCCGAGACACGGAACACCGGGGAGCTGTTTTTT. This codes for CASSPETRNTGELFF.